Following are 12 T cell receptor beta chains from one sample sequenced in a study of beta chain features in type 1 diabetes. Expressed TCRB transcripts were sequenced after all isolated RNA was converted to cDNA. Data came from immunoSEQ multiplex PCR; TCRdb stores just in-frame clones and leaves some out. The sample consists of 850,000 to 900,000 clones, 15% to 20% of them appearing once. Material for sequencing was naive CD4+ T cells from blood. These receptors all come from a woman between 18 and 29 years old in good health.

The J gene is TRBJ1-1, the V gene TRBV19, with TRBD1 as a possible D gene (6 bases). The germline CDR1 and CDR2 sequences are LNHDA and SQIVND (reference sequence). Trimming took off 5 bases at V and 0 bases at J, with 16 bases between the two ends. This CDR3 contains 16 residues. CDR3 loop: CASSPTGLRMNTEAFF. CDR3 nucleotide sequence: TGTGCCAGTAGTCCCACAGGGTTGCGTATGAACACTGAAGCTTTCTTT.

The gene calls are TRBV4-3 and TRBJ1-1, with 7 bases fitting TRBD1. Trimming took 2 bases from V and 11 from J; bases not matched to a gene: 14. This CDR3 spans 15 amino acids. CDR1 LGHNA and CDR2 YSLEER come from the germline V gene. The CDR3 loop is CASSQNSANRGRAFF. The CDR3 bases are TGCGCCAGCAGCCAAAACTCGGCCAACAGGGGTCGGGCTTTCTTT.

This clone occurred a few times. The rearrangement joins TRBV25-1 to TRBJ1-4; 8 bases are a match to TRBD1. CDR3 length: 15 amino acids. Germline V CDR1 and CDR2: MGHDK, SYGVNS. J lost 6 bases, V lost 2 bases, and 5 bases had no gene match. The DNA of the CDR3 is TGTGCCAGCAGTGAACTCGACAGGGGCGATGAAAAACTGTTTTTT. Encoded protein: CASSELDRGDEKLFF.

J is TRBJ2-3 and V is TRBV10-3; no definite D call. The V end lost 6 bases, the J end lost 3 bases, and 10 bases lay between the germline ends. The germline V gene encodes CDR1 ENHRY and CDR2 SYGVKD. The CDR3 is 13 residues long. CDR3 loop: CAISPNQTDTQYF. The CDR3 DNA sequence: TGTGCCATCAGCCCAAATCAAACAGATACGCAGTATTTT.

The chain uses TRBV28 and TRBJ2-1; 14 positions match TRBD2. The CDR3 length is 18 residues. The trim removed 5 bases at V and 0 bases at J, leaving 6 bases unmatched. Germline CDR1 is MDHEN and CDR2 is SYDVKM. The CDR3 DNA follows: TGTGCCAGCAGTCTCGGACTAGCGGGAGGTGGCTCCTACAATGAGCAGTTCTTC. This sequence encodes CASSLGLAGGGSYNEQFF. Full variable domain (rest looked up from reference TRBV28 and TRBJ2-1): DVKVTQSSRYLVKRTGEKVFLECVQDMDHENMFWYRQDPGLGLRLIYFSYDVKMKEKGDIPEGYSVSREKKERFSLILESASTNQTSMYLCASSLGLAGGGSYNEQFFGPGTRLTVL.

This clone was seen more than once but under ten times. V gene TRBV12-1 combines with J gene TRBJ2-2; the table's D call, TRBD2, has no DNA check behind it. TRBV12-1 is shown as a pseudogene. The CDR3 sequence is 19 residues long. CDR3 bases: TGTGCCAGCAGCTTTGTCAGGGGGGTACGGGAGGGCCGCACCGGGGAGCTGTTTTTT. It specifies CASSFVRGVREGRTGELFF.

DNA for the CDR3: TGTGCCAGCAGTCTCCACCTAGGACGCGGGGAGACCCAGTACTTC. Its translation: CASSLHLGRGETQYF. This chain links TRBV6-1 with TRBJ2-5; tentatively, D is TRBD2 (5 bases). CDR1 and CDR2 (germline): MNHNS, SASEGT. The CDR3 consists of 15 residues. V was trimmed by 5 bases and J by 5 bases, leaving 18 bases between them.

This clone was seen ten or more times. The chain uses TRBV10-3 and TRBJ2-1; 9 bases line up with TRBD2. CDR1 ENHRY and CDR2 SYGVKD come from the germline V gene. The junction had 10 bases not matched to a gene; V was cut back by 5 bases and J by 8 bases. This CDR3 is built from 15 residues. Here the CDR3 reads CAISQNSGSGHEQFF. Here the CDR3 DNA reads TGTGCCATCAGTCAGAATAGCGGGAGTGGGCATGAGCAGTTCTTC.

The V call is TRBV7-8, the J call TRBJ2-7; unclear D gene. CDR1 is SGHVS, CDR2 FQNEAQ, per germline. CDR3 length equals 12 residues. With 4 bases removed from V and 5 bases from J, the gap between germline ends came to 9 bases. As DNA, the CDR3 is TGTGCCAGCAGCTACCTTGGTAACGAGCAGTACTTC. This codes for CASSYLGNEQYF.

This clone occurred a few times. V gene TRBV11-2 combines with J gene TRBJ1-2; 7 bases map to TRBD1. CDR1 and CDR2 from the germline V gene are SGHAT and FQNNGV. V trimming: 3 bases; J trimming: 5 bases; junction bases outside the gene matches: 6. This CDR3 contains 14 residues. In nucleotides, the CDR3 is TGTGCCAGCAGCTTGGACCGGGACAGTTATGGCTACACCTTC. Translation: CASSLDRDSYGYTF.

This chain links TRBV28 with TRBJ2-4, with D perhaps TRBD1 (7 bases). Per the germline V gene, CDR1 is MDHEN and CDR2 is SYDVKM. The CDR3 is 14 amino acids. Trimming cost V 3 bases and J 16 bases, with 22 bases left between them. The CDR3 DNA is TGTGCCAGCAGTTTGTCCCCAGGGGGACTGTTTTTTTACTTC. This sequence encodes CASSLSPGGLFFYF.

This clone was seen a few times. This sequence joins TRBV4-2 and TRBJ1-2; D gene uncertain. Germline V CDR1 and CDR2: LGHNA, YNFKEQ. The CDR3 totals 16 residues. The ends were cut back, 0 bases at V and 4 bases at J, with 15 bases in the middle. CDR3 protein: CASSQDQGESFYGYTF. Written as DNA, the CDR3 is TGTGCCAGCAGCCAAGACCAAGGAGAATCATTCTATGGCTACACCTTC.